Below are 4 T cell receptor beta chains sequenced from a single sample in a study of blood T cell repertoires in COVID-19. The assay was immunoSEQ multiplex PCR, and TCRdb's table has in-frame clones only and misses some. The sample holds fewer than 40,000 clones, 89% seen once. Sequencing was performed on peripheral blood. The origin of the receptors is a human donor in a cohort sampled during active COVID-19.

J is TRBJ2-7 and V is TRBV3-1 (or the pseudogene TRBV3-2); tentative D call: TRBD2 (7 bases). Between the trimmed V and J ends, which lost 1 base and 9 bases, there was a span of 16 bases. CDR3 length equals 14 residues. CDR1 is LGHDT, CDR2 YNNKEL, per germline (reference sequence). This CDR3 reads CASSQAIGGAGQYF. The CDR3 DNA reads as TGTGCCAGCAGCCAAGCTATAGGGGGGGCCGGGCAGTACTTC.

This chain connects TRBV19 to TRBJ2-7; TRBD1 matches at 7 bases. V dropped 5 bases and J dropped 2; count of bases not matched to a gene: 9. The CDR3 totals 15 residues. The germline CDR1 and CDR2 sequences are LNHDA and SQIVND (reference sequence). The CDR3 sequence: CASSPWTGSAYEQYF. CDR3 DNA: TGTGCCAGTAGTCCATGGACAGGCTCGGCCTACGAGCAGTACTTC.

DNA for the CDR3: TGTGCCAGCAGTCGCAGGGCAGAGTACACCGGGGAGCTGTTTTTT. Translation gives CASSRRAEYTGELFF. The rearrangement links TRBV25-1 to TRBJ2-2; D perhaps matches TRBD1 (5 bases). The CDR3 is 15 amino acids. Trimming pared 5 bases from V and 3 bases from J, leaving 13 bases between. The germline V gene has CDR1 MGHDK and CDR2 SYGVNS.

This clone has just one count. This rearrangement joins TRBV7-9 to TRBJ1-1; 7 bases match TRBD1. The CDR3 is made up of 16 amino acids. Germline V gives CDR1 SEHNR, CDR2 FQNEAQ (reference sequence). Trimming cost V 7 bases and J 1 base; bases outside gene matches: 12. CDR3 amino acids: CASTRRQGGWNTEAFF. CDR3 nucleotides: TGTGCCAGCACCAGACGACAGGGAGGTTGGAACACTGAAGCTTTCTTT.